Described below is a single T cell receptor beta chain sequence and its context. V shed 3 bases and J 4 bases; nucleotides not matched to a gene: 3. CDR3 length equals 15 residues. Germline CDR1 SGDLS, CDR2 YYNGEE. Original analysis: For nucleated cells, counts were estimated from reference gene primer amplification. Clones were sequenced by immunoSEQ multiplex PCR, and TCRdb holds only the in-frame ones, with some missing. D and trimming come from the DNA, and the V and J calls and clone size come from that table. This table has some 390,000 clones, under 90% appearing once. The source of the sample is a study of blood T cell repertoires in COVID-19. In the study overall: Samples came from the United States, Italy and Spain, spanning acute and convalescent COVID-19.

Residents of about two dozen US areas, aged about 18 to 89 years, made up the participants. The chain has TRBV9 and TRBJ2-3, with TRBD2 matching over 12 bases. Sequenced sample: PBMCs or T cells enriched from blood (not recorded which). The receptor comes from a woman aged 25 to 45 who had recovered from COVID-19. The CDR3, as DNA: TGTGCCAGCAGCGGACGACTAGCGGGAGCAGATACGCAGTATTTT. This encodes CASSGRLAGADTQYF.